A single sample is the source of the 30 T cell receptor beta chains below, sequenced in a study of identical twins. A single record per CDR3 protein comes from TCRdb applying MiXCR to the 5' RACE reads. Counted here are about 150,000 distinct CDR3 sequences, 3% to 4.5% occurring once; the ten biggest clones make up more than 6.5%. The specimen was memory T cells sorted from blood. These TCRs come from a man between 18 and 35 years old in good health.

This clonotype was seen ten or more times. The chain combines TRBV5-1 with TRBJ2-7, with 8 bases that match TRBD2. Germline CDR1 and CDR2: SGHRS and YFSETQ. J lost 2 bases, V lost 6 bases, and 4 bases had no gene match. This CDR3 is built from 13 residues. The CDR3 here is CASIREGTYEQYF. The CDR3 DNA is TGCGCCAGCATCCGGGAGGGAACCTACGAGCAGTACTTC.

Ten or more counts support this clonotype. V usage is TRBV7-2 and J usage is TRBJ2-3; no clear D gene. This CDR3 region has 15 residues. With 1 base removed from V and 2 bases from J, the gap between germline ends came to 10 bases. The V gene's germline CDR1 is SGHTA and CDR2 FQGNSA. The CDR3 region has the DNA TGTGCCAGCAGCTTAGATGGCTACTTCACAGATACGCAGTATTTT. Amino acid sequence: CASSLDGYFTDTQYF.

This clonotype showed up many times. V usage is TRBV24-1 and J usage is TRBJ1-3; 7 positions agree with TRBD1. This CDR3 is 16 amino acids long. The ends lost 4 bases at V and 0 bases at J; junction bases unmatched: 5. Germline V CDR1 and CDR2: KGHDR, SFDVKD. CDR3 DNA sequence: TGTGCCACCAGTGACGTGAGGGACAGCTCTGGAAACACCATATATTTT. Translating gives CATSDVRDSSGNTIYF.

This clonotype was seen many times. This chain links TRBV5-1 with TRBJ1-2, with D possibly TRBD1 on 6 matching bases. Germline-derived CDR1 and CDR2 are SGHRS and YFSETQ. The germline V and J ends were trimmed by 0 bases and 5 bases, with 17 bases remaining between them. The length of the CDR3 is 16 residues. The CDR3 DNA reads as TGCGCCAGCAGCTTGGCCCCCCAGGGGCAGGCTTATGGCTACACCTTC. It codes for CASSLAPQGQAYGYTF.

This clonotype appeared many times. The V call is TRBV30, the J call TRBJ2-5; a weak D match, TRBD2 (5 bases). CDR3 length equals 13 residues. Germline values: CDR1 GTSNPN, CDR2 SVGIG (reference sequence). The CDR3 protein is CAGEVGGWETQYF. CDR3 coding DNA: TGTGCTGGAGAGGTCGGCGGGTGGGAGACCCAGTACTTC.

This clonotype has a count of ten or more. The genes are TRBV4-3 and TRBJ2-2, with unresolved D. The germline CDR1 and CDR2 sequences are LGHNA and YSLEER. The V end lost 0 bases, the J end lost 2 bases, and 13 bases lay between the germline ends. The CDR3 is 17 residues long. The CDR3, as DNA: TGCGCCAGCAGCCAAGAACGGAGCCACACCAACACCGGGGAGCTGTTTTTT. It encodes CASSQERSHTNTGELFF.

This clonotype appeared many times. The chain joins TRBV20-1 to TRBJ2-1, with 9 positions matching TRBD2. CDR3 length equals 15 residues. J lost 1 base, V lost 0 bases, and 1 base had no gene match. Germline V gene lookup returns CDR1 DFQATT and CDR2 SNEGSKA (reference sequence). CDR3 nucleotides: TGCAGTGCTAGAGATCTAGCGGGGTCCTACAATGAGCAGTTCTTC. It translates to CSARDLAGSYNEQFF.

This rearrangement joins TRBV5-4 to TRBJ2-7; the D gene is possibly TRBD2 (6 bases). Germline V gene data show CDR1 as SGHNT and CDR2 as YYREEE (reference sequence). The CDR3 has 15 residues. The ends were cut back, 4 bases at V and 3 bases at J, with 17 bases in the middle. CDR3 coding DNA: TGTGCCAGCAGCCCCGGTCGGGGGAGCGGCTACGAGCAGTACGTC. It translates to CASSPGRGSGYEQYV.

The chain combines TRBV9 with TRBJ2-1, with 12 bases matching TRBD2. With V trimmed by 2 bases and J by 7 bases, 13 bases remained unmatched. The CDR3 totals 18 residues. CDR1 is SGDLS, CDR2 YYNGEE, per germline. The CDR3 sequence: CASSVGVLAGGPGNEQFF. For the CDR3, the DNA is TGTGCCAGCAGCGTGGGGGTCCTAGCGGGAGGGCCGGGAAATGAGCAGTTCTTC.

This clonotype showed up many times. V is TRBV6-2 or TRBV6-3 and J is TRBJ2-7; 7 bases agree with TRBD2. The germline V gene encodes CDR1 MNHEY and CDR2 SVGEGT. Trimming at V came to 6 bases and at J to 0 bases, leaving 5 bases not matched to a gene. The CDR3 sequence is 14 residues long. The DNA for the CDR3 is TGTGCCAGCAGGTCTAGCGGAAGCTCCTACGAGCAGTACTTC. Translation: CASRSSGSSYEQYF.

This clonotype was observed at least ten times. The chain is built from TRBV19 and TRBJ2-1, with D perhaps matching TRBD2 (5 bases). V dropped 6 bases and J dropped 9 bases, with 9 bases sitting between them. The germline V gene has CDR1 LNHDA and CDR2 SQIVND (reference sequence). The CDR3 contains 11 residues. This CDR3 reads CASRALGEQFF. The CDR3 coding sequence is TGTGCCAGTAGGGCACTAGGTGAGCAGTTCTTC.

This clonotype was seen ten or more times. The chain employs TRBV2 and TRBJ2-1; 10 bases fit TRBD2. Germline V gene sequence: CDR1 SNHLY, CDR2 FYNNEI. This CDR3 spans 15 amino acids. V was clipped by 1 base and J by 8 bases; unmatched bases: 5. The DNA of the CDR3 is TGTGCCAGCAGTGAAGGGCTAGCGGGAGCATATGAGCAGTTCTTC. Its protein product is CASSEGLAGAYEQFF.

This clonotype was detected many times. The chain couples TRBV4-1 to TRBJ1-5; D is unresolved. The CDR3 sequence is 13 residues long. Looked up from germline, CDR1 is MGHRA and CDR2 is YSYEKL. Deletions cut 0 bases from V and 7 bases from J, with 7 bases between. The CDR3 sequence: CASSQDPAQPQHF. DNA for the CDR3: TGCGCCAGCAGCCAAGATCCAGCGCAGCCCCAGCATTTT.

This clonotype was seen many times. The chain employs TRBV12-3 or TRBV12-4 and TRBJ1-1; D is uncertain. Trimming removed 7 bases at V and 1 base at J, with 16 bases between. The CDR3 sequence is 15 residues long. The CDR3 DNA is TGTGCCAGCACTCCGCGGGGTTCCGGGAACACTGAAGCTTTCTTT. Translated: CASTPRGSGNTEAFF.

This clonotype has a handful of counts. The J gene is TRBJ2-3, the V gene TRBV28, with 13 bases identical to TRBD2. CDR1 is MDHEN and CDR2 is SYDVKM in the germline V gene. The CDR3 loop spans 17 amino acids. The V gene end was trimmed by 5 bases and the J gene end by 5 bases; junction bases not matched to a gene: 10. The CDR3 DNA is TGTGCCAGCAGTCCCGGACTAGCGGGAGCATTTCGAGATACGCAGTATTTT. Amino acids: CASSPGLAGAFRDTQYF.

This clonotype was seen at least ten times. This chain uses TRBV28 with TRBJ2-1, with D uncertain. CDR3 length: 12 amino acids. Germline CDR1 MDHEN, CDR2 SYDVKM. V gave up 3 bases and J gave up 7 bases, with 7 bases separating them. The DNA for the CDR3 is TGTGCCAGCAGTTTTGGCAAAAATGAGCAGTTCTTC. It specifies CASSFGKNEQFF.

The genes are TRBV7-9 and TRBJ2-1; 8 nucleotides align to TRBD1. The length of the CDR3 is 15 residues. V was clipped by 5 bases and J by 9 bases; unmatched bases: 12. Germline V gene lookup returns CDR1 SEHNR and CDR2 FQNEAQ (reference sequence). CDR3 nucleotide sequence: TGTGCCAGCAGCCCCTATCAGGGGGCGTTTATTGAGCAGTTCTTC. It encodes CASSPYQGAFIEQFF.

This clonotype was recorded many times. The rearrangement links TRBV7-9 to TRBJ2-1; 8 positions agree with TRBD2. Germline V CDR1 and CDR2: SEHNR, FQNEAQ (reference sequence). CDR3 length: 14 residues. The trim removed 5 bases at V and 4 bases at J, leaving 4 bases unmatched. CDR3 DNA: TGTGCCAGCAGCGTGACTAGCGCGTACAATGAGCAGTTCTTC. Translation gives CASSVTSAYNEQFF.

This clonotype was observed at least ten times. V gene TRBV27 combines with J gene TRBJ2-1; 11 nucleotides align to TRBD2. J lost 5 bases, V lost 5 bases, and 8 bases had no gene match. In germline, CDR1 is MNHEY, CDR2 SMNVEV (reference sequence). This CDR3 has 16 residues. The CDR3 bases are TGTGCCAGCAGTCCCTCGGGACTAGCGGACCACAATGAGCAGTTCTTC. This translates into CASSPSGLADHNEQFF.

This clonotype was detected ten times or more. This chain joins TRBV29-1 and TRBJ2-7; 7 positions agree with TRBD2. CDR1 and CDR2 (germline): SQVTM, ANQGSEA. The CDR3 has 13 residues. V trimming: 4 bases; J trimming: 3 bases; junction bases outside the gene matches: 6. CDR3 sequence: CSVASGGYYEQYF. The CDR3 DNA reads as TGCAGCGTTGCATCGGGGGGATACTACGAGCAGTACTTC.

This clonotype showed up many times. This chain links TRBV5-1 with TRBJ2-7, with 10 bases aligning to TRBD2. Trimming removed 4 bases from V and 3 bases from J; junction bases left unmatched: 10. The CDR3 extends over 16 amino acids. The germline CDR1 and CDR2 sequences are SGHRS and YFSETQ. For the CDR3, the DNA is TGCGCCAGCAGCCCAGGGGGGCTAGCGGGAGACTACGAGCAGTACTTC. It yields the protein CASSPGGLAGDYEQYF.

This clonotype was observed at least ten times. V and J are TRBV6-1 and TRBJ2-1, with D maybe TRBD1 (5 bases). CDR1 MNHNS and CDR2 SASEGT come from the germline V gene. V was shortened by 3 bases and J by 0 bases, with 18 bases between the two germline ends. This CDR3 has 18 amino acids. The CDR3 loop reads CASSEQGGRVSSYNEQFF. The DNA for the CDR3 is TGTGCCAGCAGTGAGCAGGGTGGTAGGGTCAGCTCCTACAATGAGCAGTTCTTC.

This clonotype appeared many times. This rearrangement joins TRBV10-3 to TRBJ2-3, with D perhaps matching TRBD2 (6 bases). In germline, CDR1 is ENHRY, CDR2 SYGVKD. Trimming pared 2 bases from V and 2 bases from J, leaving 8 bases between. CDR3 length: 14 residues. The CDR3 is CAISEAGTTDTQYF. The CDR3 DNA is TGTGCCATCAGTGAGGCGGGAACCACAGATACGCAGTATTTT.

In its sample, this clonotype was seen many times. V usage is TRBV4-2 and J usage is TRBJ2-7; 7 positions match TRBD1. V was pared by 4 bases and J by 2 bases, with 11 bases of the junction left unmatched. Germline CDR1 is LGHNA and CDR2 is YNFKEQ. The CDR3 is 16 amino acids. The CDR3 protein is CASSPTRTGGTYEQYF. The CDR3 DNA follows: TGTGCCAGCAGCCCGACACGGACAGGCGGAACCTACGAGCAGTACTTC.

The sample holds many counts of this clonotype. V usage is TRBV15 and J usage is TRBJ1-5; perhaps TRBD1 as D (5 bases). The CDR3 covers 15 residues. V lost 3 bases and J lost 0, with 9 bases in between. Germline CDR1 is LNHNV and CDR2 is YYDKDF (reference sequence). The CDR3 is CATSSTGYSNQPQHF. The CDR3 DNA reads as TGTGCCACCAGCAGTACAGGATATAGCAATCAGCCCCAGCATTTT.

This clonotype was counted at least ten times. The rearrangement joins TRBV20-1 to TRBJ2-1; 12 positions match TRBD2. With V trimmed by 1 base and J by 6 bases, 7 bases remained unmatched. This CDR3 contains 16 residues. CDR1 and CDR2 from the germline V gene are DFQATT and SNEGSKA (reference sequence). CDR3 loop: CSARGRLAGAFNEQFF. The CDR3 DNA follows: TGCAGTGCTAGAGGGAGACTAGCGGGAGCCTTCAATGAGCAGTTCTTC.

This clonotype came up many times. The rearrangement links TRBV7-6 to TRBJ2-1, with 10 bases fitting TRBD2. The CDR3 totals 17 residues. Germline V gene lookup returns CDR1 SGHVS and CDR2 FNYEAQ. Trimming at V came to 4 bases and at J to 2 bases, leaving 8 bases not matched to a gene. The CDR3 region is CASSSSGSTVTYNEQFF. For the CDR3, the DNA is TGTGCCAGCAGCTCTAGCGGGAGTACTGTAACCTACAATGAGCAGTTCTTC.

This clonotype has ten or more counts. V and J are TRBV5-5 and TRBJ1-2; tentative D call: TRBD1 (5 bases). The CDR3 totals 15 residues. CDR1 is SGHKS, CDR2 YYEKEE, per germline (reference sequence). V was clipped by 1 base and J by 1 base, with 11 bases between them. The CDR3 here is CASSLSGSINYGYTF. The CDR3, as DNA: TGTGCCAGCAGCTTGTCAGGGAGTATTAACTATGGCTACACCTTC.

This clonotype has at least ten counts. The V and J genes are TRBV2 and TRBJ1-5, with 9 bases lining up with TRBD1. Trimming cost V 4 bases and J 4 bases; bases outside gene matches: 5. CDR3 length equals 15 residues. Germline V lookup: CDR1 SNHLY, CDR2 FYNNEI. The CDR3 reads CASSGGQGGNQPQHF. The CDR3 region has the DNA TGTGCCAGCAGTGGGGGACAGGGTGGAAATCAGCCCCAGCATTTT.

This clonotype was seen at least ten times. CDR3 bases: TGTGCCAGCAGCCAGACGACAGGGGCTGGGGAGCTGTTTTTT. It specifies CASSQTTGAGELFF. The chain recombines TRBV4-2 with TRBJ2-2; 8 bases fit TRBD1. In germline, CDR1 is LGHNA, CDR2 YNFKEQ. The junction had 5 bases not matched to a gene; V was cut back by 3 bases and J by 8 bases. CDR3 length: 14 residues.